This TCR beta chain derives from a study of cytomegalovirus exposure and HLA in healthy donors. Study overall: According to later analysis, the same platform produced the approximately 120 validation and 600 to 800 first-cohort repertoires. Whole-study results and caveats: Investigators reported 164 TCR beta chains as tied to cytomegalovirus.

This clone was observed once. The antigen is not known. CDR3 size: 15 residues. Per the germline V gene, CDR1 is MNHEY and CDR2 is SMNVEV (reference sequence). V was clipped by 6 bases and J by 4 bases, with 18 bases between them. The assay was immunoSEQ multiplex PCR, and TCRdb's table has in-frame clones only and misses some. The table records more than 95,000 clones, around nine tenths of them present only once. Input material: PBMCs. The source of this sequence is a woman aged 18-35 years in good health and CMV-seronegative. This chain uses TRBV27 with TRBJ1-1, with D maybe TRBD1 (5 bases). This chain's CDR3 is CASSGGWGSLTEAFF. CDR3 DNA: TGTGCCAGCAGCGGGGGGTGGGGATCCCTCACTGAAGCTTTCTTT.